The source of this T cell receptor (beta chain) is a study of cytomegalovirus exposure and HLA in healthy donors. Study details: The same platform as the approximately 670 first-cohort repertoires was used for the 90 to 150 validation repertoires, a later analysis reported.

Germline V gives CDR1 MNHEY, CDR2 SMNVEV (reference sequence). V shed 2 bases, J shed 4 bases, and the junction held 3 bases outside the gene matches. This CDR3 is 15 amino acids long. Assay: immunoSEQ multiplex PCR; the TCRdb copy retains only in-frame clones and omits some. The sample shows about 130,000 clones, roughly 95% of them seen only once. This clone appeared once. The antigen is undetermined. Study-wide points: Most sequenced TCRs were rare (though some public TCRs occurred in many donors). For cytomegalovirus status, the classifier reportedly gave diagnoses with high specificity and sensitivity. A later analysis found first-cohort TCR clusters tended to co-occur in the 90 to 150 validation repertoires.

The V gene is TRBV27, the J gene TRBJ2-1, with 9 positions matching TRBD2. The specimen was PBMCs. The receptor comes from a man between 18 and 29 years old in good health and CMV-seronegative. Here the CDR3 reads CASSLQTSGYNEQFF. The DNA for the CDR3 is TGTGCCAGCAGTTTACAGACTAGCGGTTACAATGAGCAGTTCTTC.